The clone carrying this T cell receptor (beta chain) was seen repeatedly, ten times or more. The target antigen is unknown. The sample originates from a study of T cells in Graves' hyperthyroidism and ophthalmopathy. Study-wide results and caveats: The blood repertoire included most of the expanded thyroid clonotypes above 0.001.

Amplified TCR beta CDR3 regions derived from RNA transcripts. A set of HTBI primers served as the primers for a first-round RT-PCR of the TCR CDR3. Each CDR3 protein is one row after TCRdb ran MiXCR on the multiplex PCR reads. This table holds 250,000 to 400,000 distinct CDR3 sequences, roughly an eighth found once. Trimming stripped 6 bases from V and 12 bases from J, with 15 bases between. Germline V lookup: CDR1 SGHAT, CDR2 FQNNGV. The CDR3 is 12 residues long. This clonotype originated in a woman between 40 and 55 years old with Graves' ophthalmopathy. This chain links TRBV11-2 with TRBJ2-1; D is perhaps TRBD2 (6 bases). The specimen was blood. CDR3 sequence (DNA): TGTGCCAGCAGTTCGGACTGGACTATGCAGTTCTTC. Residues: CASSSDWTMQFF.